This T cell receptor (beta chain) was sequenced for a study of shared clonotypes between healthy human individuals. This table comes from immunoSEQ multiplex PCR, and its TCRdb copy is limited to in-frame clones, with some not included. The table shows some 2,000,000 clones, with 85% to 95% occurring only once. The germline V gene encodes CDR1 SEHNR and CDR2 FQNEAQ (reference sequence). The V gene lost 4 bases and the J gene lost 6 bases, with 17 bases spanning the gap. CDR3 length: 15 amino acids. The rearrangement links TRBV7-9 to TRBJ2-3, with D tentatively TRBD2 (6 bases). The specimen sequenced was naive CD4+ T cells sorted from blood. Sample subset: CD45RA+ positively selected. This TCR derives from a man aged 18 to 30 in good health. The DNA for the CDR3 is TGTGCCAGCAGCTCCGCGGGACGTGCTGGGGATACGCAGTATTTT. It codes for CASSSAGRAGDTQYF.